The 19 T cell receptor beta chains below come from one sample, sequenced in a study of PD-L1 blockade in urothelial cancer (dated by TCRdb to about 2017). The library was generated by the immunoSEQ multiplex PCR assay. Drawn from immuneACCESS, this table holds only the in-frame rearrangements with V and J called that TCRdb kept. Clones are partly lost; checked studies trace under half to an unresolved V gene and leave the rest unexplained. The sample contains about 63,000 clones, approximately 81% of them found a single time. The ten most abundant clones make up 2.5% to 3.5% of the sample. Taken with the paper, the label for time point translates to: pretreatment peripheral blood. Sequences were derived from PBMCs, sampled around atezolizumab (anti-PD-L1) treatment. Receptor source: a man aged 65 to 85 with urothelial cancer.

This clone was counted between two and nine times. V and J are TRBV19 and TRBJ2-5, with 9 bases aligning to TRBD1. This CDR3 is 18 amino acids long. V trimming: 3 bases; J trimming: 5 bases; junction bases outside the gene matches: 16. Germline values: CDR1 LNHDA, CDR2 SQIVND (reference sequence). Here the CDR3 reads CASSIGTVNTGGGETQYF. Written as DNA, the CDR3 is TGTGCCAGTAGTATTGGGACCGTAAACACAGGGGGCGGGGAGACCCAGTACTTC.

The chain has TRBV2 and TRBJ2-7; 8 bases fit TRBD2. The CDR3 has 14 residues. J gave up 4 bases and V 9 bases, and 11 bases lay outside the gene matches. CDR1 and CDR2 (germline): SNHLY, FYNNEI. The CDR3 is CAREASGGQYEQYF. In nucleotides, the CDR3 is TGTGCCAGGGAAGCATCGGGAGGGCAGTACGAGCAGTACTTC.

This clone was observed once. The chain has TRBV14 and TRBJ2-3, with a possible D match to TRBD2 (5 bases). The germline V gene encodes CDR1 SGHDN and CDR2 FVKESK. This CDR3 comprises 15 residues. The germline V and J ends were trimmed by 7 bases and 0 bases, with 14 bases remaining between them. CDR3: CASTPGGYSTDTQYF. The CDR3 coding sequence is TGTGCCAGCACCCCTGGAGGTTATAGCACAGATACGCAGTATTTT.

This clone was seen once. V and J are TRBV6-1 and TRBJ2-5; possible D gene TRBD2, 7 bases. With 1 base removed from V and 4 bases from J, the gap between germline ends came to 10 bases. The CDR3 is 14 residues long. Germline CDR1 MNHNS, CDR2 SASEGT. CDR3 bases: TGTGCCAGCAGTGAAGGAGGGGGGGGAGAGACCCAGTACTTC. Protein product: CASSEGGGGETQYF.

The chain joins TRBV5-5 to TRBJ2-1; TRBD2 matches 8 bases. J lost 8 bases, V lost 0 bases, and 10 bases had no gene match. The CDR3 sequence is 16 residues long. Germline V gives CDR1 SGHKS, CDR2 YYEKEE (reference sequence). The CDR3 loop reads CASSLEGTRATYEQFF. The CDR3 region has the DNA TGTGCCAGCAGCTTGGAGGGGACTAGGGCTACATATGAGCAGTTCTTC.

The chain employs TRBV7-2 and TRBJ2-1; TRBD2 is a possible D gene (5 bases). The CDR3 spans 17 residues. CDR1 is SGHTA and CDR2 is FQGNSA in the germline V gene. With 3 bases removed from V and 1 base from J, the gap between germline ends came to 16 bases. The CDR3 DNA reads TGTGCCAGCAGCTTTGGAGTAGCGATCTTGTCCTACAATGAGCAGTTCTTC. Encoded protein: CASSFGVAILSYNEQFF.

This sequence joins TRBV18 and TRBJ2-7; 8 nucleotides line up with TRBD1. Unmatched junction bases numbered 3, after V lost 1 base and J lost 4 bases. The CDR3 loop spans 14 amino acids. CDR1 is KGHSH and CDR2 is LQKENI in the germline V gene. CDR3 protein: CASSPRQGRYEQYF. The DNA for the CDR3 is TGTGCCAGCTCACCACGACAGGGGAGATACGAGCAGTACTTC. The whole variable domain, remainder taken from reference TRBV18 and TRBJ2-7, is NAGVMQNPRHLVRRRGQEARLRCSPMKGHSHVYWYRQLPEEGLKFMVYLQKENIIDESGMPKERFSAEFPKEGPSILRIQQVVRGDSAAYFCASSPRQGRYEQYFGPGTRLTVT.

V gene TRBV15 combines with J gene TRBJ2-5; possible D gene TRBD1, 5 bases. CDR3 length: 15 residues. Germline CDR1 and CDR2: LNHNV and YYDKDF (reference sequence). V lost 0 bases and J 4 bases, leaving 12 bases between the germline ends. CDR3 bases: TGTGCCACCAGCAGAGATCAGGGTCTAAGAGAGACCCAGTACTTC. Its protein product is CATSRDQGLRETQYF.

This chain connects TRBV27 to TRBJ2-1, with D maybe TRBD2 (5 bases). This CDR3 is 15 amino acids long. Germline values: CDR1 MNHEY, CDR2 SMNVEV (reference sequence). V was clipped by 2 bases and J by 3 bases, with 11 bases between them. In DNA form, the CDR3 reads TGTGCCAGCAGTTTAACTGCGGGTAACTACAATGAGCAGTTCTTC. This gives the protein CASSLTAGNYNEQFF.

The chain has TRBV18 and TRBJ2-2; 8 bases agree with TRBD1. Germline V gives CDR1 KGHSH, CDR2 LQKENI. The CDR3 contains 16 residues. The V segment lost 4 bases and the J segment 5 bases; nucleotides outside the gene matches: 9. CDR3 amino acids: CASSRETGVETGELFF. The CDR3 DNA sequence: TGTGCCAGCTCACGGGAGACAGGGGTTGAGACCGGGGAGCTGTTTTTT.

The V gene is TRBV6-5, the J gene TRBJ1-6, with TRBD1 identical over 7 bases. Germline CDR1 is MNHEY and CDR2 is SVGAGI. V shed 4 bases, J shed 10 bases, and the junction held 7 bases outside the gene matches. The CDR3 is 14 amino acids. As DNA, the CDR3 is TGTGCCAGCAGTTCCCGACAGGGTGGCTCACCCCTCCACTTT. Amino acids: CASSSRQGGSPLHF.

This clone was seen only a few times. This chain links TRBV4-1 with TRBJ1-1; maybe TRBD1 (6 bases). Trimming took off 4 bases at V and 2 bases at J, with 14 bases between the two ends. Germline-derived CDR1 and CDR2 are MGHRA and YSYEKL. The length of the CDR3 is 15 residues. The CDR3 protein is CASSLLQGINTEAFF. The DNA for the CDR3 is TGCGCCAGCAGCCTACTACAGGGAATTAACACTGAAGCTTTCTTT.

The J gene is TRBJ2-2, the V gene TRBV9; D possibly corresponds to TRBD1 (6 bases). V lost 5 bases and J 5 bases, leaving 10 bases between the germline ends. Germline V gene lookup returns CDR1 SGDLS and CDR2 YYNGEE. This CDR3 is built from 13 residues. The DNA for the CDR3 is TGTGCCAGCAGTAGGACAGTAACCGGGGAGCTGTTTTTT. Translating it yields CASSRTVTGELFF.

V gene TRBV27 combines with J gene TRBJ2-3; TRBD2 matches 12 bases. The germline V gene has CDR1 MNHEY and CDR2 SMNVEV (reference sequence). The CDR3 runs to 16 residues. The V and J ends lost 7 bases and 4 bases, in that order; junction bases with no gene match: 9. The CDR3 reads CASTTHLAGGPDTQYF. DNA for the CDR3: TGTGCCAGCACCACCCACCTAGCGGGAGGGCCAGATACGCAGTATTTT.

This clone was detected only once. CDR3 nucleotides: TGTGCCAGCAGCGCGGAGCGACAGGGTATCGGCGAGACCCAGTACTTC. Amino acids: CASSAERQGIGETQYF. This chain connects TRBV9 to TRBJ2-5; 7 bases fit TRBD1. Germline V gene sequence: CDR1 SGDLS, CDR2 YYNGEE. The CDR3 spans 16 residues. Trimming at V came to 3 bases and at J to 5 bases, leaving 13 bases not matched to a gene.

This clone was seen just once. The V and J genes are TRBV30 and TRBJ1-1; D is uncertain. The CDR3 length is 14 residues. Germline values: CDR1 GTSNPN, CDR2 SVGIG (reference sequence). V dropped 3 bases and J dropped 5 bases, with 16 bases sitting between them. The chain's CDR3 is CAWSLDTPRTEAFF. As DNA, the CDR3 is TGTGCCTGGAGCTTAGACACCCCGCGTACTGAAGCTTTCTTT. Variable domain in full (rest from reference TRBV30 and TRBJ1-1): SQTIHQWPATLVQPVGSPLSLECTVEGTSNPNLYWYRQAAGRGLQLLFYSVGIGQISSEVPQNLSASRPQDRQFILSSKKLLLSDSGFYLCAWSLDTPRTEAFFGQGTRLTVV.

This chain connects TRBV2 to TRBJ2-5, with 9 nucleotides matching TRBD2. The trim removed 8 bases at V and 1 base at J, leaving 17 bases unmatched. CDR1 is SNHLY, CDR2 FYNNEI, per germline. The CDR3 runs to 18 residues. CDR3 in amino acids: CASETGYMREGPQETQYF. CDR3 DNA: TGTGCCAGCGAGACAGGGTATATGCGGGAGGGCCCCCAAGAGACCCAGTACTTC.

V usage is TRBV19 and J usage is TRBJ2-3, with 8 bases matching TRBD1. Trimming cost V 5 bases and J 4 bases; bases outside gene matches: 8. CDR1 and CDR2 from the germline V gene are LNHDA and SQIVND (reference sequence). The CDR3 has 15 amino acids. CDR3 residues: CASSQGALAPDTQYF. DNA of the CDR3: TGTGCCAGTAGTCAGGGGGCCTTAGCCCCAGATACGCAGTATTTT.

CDR3 region: CASSLAGIYNEQFF. The CDR3 DNA reads TGTGCCAGCAGCTTAGCGGGCATCTACAATGAGCAGTTCTTC. This chain links TRBV7-2 with TRBJ2-1; no firm D call. The CDR3 contains 14 residues. CDR1 is SGHTA, CDR2 FQGNSA, per germline. V was pared by 0 bases and J by 3 bases, with 6 bases between.